This T cell receptor (beta chain) was documented in a study of blood T cell repertoires in COVID-19. Study-level information: COVID-19 samples, acute and convalescent, were from the United States, Italy and Spain. T cells, B-cell-depleted T cells, or PBMCs supplied cDNA or gDNA.

Under the authors' procedure: Nucleated cell number was recorded as an estimate derived from reference gene primer amplification. Repertoires were generated with immunoSEQ multiplex PCR, while TCRdb's copy carries only in-frame clones and drops some. That table is the source of V, J and clone size, and D and trimming were worked out from the DNA. The data show 65,000 to 85,000 clones, less than 90% seen once. CDR1 and CDR2 from the germline V gene are SGHTA and FQGNSA. Trimming pared 5 bases from V and 5 bases from J, leaving 15 bases between. This CDR3 contains 14 residues. The origin of this receptor is a man aged 50 or older with active COVID-19. The specimen sequenced was peripheral blood. This chain links TRBV7-2 with TRBJ2-5, with D perhaps TRBD1 (5 bases). CDR3 in amino acids: CASSKGLGLETQYF. CDR3 nucleotide sequence: TGTGCCAGCAGCAAGGGATTGGGGCTTGAGACCCAGTACTTC.